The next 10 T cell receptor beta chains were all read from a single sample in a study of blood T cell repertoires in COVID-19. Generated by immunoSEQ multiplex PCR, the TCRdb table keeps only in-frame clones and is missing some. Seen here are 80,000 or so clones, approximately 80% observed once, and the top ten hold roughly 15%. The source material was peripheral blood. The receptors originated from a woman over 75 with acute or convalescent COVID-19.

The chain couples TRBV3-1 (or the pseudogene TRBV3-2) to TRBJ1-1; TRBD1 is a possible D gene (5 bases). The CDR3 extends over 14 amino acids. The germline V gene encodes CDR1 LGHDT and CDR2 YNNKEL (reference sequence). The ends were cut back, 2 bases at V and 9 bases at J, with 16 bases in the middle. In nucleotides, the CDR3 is TGTGCCAGCAGCCAACCGGACGGACATCGTAAAGCTTTCTTT. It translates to CASSQPDGHRKAFF.

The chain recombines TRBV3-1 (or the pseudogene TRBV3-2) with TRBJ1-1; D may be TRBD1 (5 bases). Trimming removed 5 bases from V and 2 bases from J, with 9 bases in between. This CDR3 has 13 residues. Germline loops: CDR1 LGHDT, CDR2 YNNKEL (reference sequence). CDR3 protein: CASSYQGNTEAFF. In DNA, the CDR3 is TGTGCCAGCAGCTACCAGGGAAACACTGAAGCTTTCTTT.

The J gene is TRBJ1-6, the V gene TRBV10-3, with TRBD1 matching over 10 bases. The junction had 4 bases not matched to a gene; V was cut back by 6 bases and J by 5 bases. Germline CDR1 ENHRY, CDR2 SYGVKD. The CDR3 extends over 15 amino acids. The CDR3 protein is CAISAGQGNNSPLHF. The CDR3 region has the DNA TGTGCCATCAGCGCGGGACAGGGGAATAATTCACCCCTCCACTTT.

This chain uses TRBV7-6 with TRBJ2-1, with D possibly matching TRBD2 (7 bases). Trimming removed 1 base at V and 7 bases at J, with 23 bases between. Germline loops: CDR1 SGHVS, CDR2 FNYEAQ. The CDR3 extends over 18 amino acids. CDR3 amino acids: CASSLVGSAGARGNEQFF. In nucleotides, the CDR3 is TGTGCCAGCAGCTTAGTAGGGTCGGCGGGGGCCAGGGGAAATGAGCAGTTCTTC. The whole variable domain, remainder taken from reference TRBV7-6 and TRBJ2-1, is GAGVSQSPRYKVTKRGQDVALRCDPISGHVSLYWYRQALGQGPEFLTYFNYEAQQDKSGLPNDRFSAERPEGSISTLTIQRTEQRDSAMYRCASSLVGSAGARGNEQFFGPGTRLTVL.

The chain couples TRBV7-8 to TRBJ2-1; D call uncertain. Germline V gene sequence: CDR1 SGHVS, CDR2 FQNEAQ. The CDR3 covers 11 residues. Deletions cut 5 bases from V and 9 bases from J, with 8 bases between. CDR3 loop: CASSPESEQFF. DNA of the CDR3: TGTGCCAGCAGCCCTGAGAGTGAGCAGTTCTTC.

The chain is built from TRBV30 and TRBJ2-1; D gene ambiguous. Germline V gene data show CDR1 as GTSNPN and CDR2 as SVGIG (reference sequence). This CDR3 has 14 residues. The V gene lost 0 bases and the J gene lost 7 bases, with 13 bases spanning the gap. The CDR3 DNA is TGTGCCTGGAGTGTACGAGGATCGCGGAATGAGCAGTTCTTC. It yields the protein CAWSVRGSRNEQFF.

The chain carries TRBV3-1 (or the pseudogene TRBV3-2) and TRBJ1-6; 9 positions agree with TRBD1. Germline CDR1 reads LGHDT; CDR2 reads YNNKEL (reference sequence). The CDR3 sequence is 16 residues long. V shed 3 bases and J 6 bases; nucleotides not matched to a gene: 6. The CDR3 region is CASSQTGGQGNSPLHF. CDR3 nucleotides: TGTGCCAGCAGCCAGACGGGGGGACAGGGTAATTCACCCCTCCACTTT.

DNA for the CDR3: TGTGCCAGTATCCCCATCGGACAGCGCAAAGCTTTCTTT. Its protein is CASIPIGQRKAFF. The genes are TRBV19 and TRBJ1-1; D is possibly TRBD1 (6 bases). This CDR3 contains 13 residues. Trimming took 7 bases from V and 9 from J, leaving 18 bases between them. CDR1 is LNHDA and CDR2 is SQIVND in the germline V gene (reference sequence). The full variable domain, with the rest looked up from reference TRBV19 and TRBJ1-1, is DGGITQSPKYLFRKEGQNVTLSCEQNLNHDAMYWYRQDPGQGLRLIYYSQIVNDFQKGDIAEGYSVSREKKESFPLTVTSAQKNPTAFYLCASIPIGQRKAFFGQGTRLTVV.

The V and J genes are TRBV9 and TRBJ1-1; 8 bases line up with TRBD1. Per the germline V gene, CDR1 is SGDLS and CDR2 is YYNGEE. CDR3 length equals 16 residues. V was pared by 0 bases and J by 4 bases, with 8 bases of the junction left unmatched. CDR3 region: CASSVAPQGVGTEAFF. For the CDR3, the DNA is TGTGCCAGCAGCGTAGCCCCACAGGGGGTGGGCACTGAAGCTTTCTTT.

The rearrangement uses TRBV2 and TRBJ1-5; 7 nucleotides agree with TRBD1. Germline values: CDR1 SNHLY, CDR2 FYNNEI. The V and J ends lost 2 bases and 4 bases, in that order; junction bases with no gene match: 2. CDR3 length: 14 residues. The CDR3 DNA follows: TGTGCCAGCAGTGAAACGACAGGGAATCAGCCCCAGCATTTT. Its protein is CASSETTGNQPQHF.